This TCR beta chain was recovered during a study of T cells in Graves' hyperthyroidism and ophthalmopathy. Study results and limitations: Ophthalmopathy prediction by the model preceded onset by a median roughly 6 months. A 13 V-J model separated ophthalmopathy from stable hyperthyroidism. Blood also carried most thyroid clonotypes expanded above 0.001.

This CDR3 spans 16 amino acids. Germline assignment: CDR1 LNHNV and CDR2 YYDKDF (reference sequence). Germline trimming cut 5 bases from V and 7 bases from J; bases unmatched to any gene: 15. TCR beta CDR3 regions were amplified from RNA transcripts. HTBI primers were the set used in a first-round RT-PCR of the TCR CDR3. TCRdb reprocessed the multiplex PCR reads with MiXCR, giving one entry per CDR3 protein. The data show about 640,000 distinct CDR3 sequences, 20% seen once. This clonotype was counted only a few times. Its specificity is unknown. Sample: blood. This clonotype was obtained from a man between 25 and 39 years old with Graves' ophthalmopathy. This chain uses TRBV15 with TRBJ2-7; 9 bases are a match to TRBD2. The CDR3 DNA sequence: TGTGCCACCAGCCGACCAGGAGCGGGAGGTCTTGGGGAGCAGTACTTC. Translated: CATSRPGAGGLGEQYF.